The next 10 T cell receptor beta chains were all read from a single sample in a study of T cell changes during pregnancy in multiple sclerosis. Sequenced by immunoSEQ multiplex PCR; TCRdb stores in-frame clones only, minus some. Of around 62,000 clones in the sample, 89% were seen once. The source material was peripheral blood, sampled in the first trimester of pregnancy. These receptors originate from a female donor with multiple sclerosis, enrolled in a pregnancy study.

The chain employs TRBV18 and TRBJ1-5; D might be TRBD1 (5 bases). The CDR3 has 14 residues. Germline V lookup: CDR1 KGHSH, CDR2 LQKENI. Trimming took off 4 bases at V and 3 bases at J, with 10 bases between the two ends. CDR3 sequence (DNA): TGTGCCAGCTCACTCCAGACAGACAATCAGCCCCAGCATTTT. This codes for CASSLQTDNQPQHF.

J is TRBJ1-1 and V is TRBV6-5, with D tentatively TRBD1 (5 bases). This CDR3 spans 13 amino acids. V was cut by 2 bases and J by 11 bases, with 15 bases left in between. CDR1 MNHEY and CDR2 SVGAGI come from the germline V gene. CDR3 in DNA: TGTGCCAGCAGTTACAGTGGGGGAGGAGAGGCTTTCTTT. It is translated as CASSYSGGGEAFF.

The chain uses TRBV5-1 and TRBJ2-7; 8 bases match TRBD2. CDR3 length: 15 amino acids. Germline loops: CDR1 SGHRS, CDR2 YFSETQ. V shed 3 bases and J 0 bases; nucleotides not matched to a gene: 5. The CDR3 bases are TGCGCCAGCAGCTCCCGGGGGGGAAGCTCCTACGAGCAGTACTTC. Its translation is CASSSRGGSSYEQYF. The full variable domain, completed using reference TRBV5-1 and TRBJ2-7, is KAGVTQTPRYLIKTRGQQVTLSCSPISGHRSVSWYQQTPGQGLQFLFEYFSETQRNKGNFPGRFSGRQFSNSRSEMNVSTLELGDSALYLCASSSRGGSSYEQYFGPGTRLTVT.

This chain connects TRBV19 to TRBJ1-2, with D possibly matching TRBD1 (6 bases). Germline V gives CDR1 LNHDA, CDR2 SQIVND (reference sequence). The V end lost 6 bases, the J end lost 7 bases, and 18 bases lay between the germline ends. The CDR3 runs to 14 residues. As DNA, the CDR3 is TGTGCCAGTAGCTGGGAAACTGGGACATTTGGCTACACCTTC. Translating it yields CASSWETGTFGYTF.

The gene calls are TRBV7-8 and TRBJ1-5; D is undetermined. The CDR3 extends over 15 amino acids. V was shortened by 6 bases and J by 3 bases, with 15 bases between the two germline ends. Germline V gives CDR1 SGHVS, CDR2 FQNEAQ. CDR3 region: CASRPIGGNNQPQHF. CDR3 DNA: TGTGCCAGCAGACCGATCGGAGGGAACAATCAGCCCCAGCATTTT.

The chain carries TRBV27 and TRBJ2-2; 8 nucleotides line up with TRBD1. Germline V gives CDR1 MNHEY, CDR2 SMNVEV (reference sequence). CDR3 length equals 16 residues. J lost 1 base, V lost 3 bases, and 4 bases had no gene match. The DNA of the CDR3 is TGTGCCAGCAGTTTTTACGGACAGGGGAACACCGGGGAGCTGTTTTTT. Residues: CASSFYGQGNTGELFF.

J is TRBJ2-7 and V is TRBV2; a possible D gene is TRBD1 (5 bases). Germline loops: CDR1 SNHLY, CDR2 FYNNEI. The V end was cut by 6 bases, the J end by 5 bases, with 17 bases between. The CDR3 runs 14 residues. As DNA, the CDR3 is TGTGCCAGCAGACACAGGTATTTAGGGGACGAGCAGTACTTC. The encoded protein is CASRHRYLGDEQYF.

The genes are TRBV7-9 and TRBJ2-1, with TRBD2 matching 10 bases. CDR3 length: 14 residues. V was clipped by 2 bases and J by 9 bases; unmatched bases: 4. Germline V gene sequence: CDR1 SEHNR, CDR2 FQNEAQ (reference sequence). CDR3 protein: CASSLSGGAVEQFF. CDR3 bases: TGTGCCAGCAGCTTAAGCGGGGGGGCGGTTGAGCAGTTCTTC. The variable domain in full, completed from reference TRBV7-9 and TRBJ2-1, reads DTGVSQNPRHKITKRGQNVTFRCDPISEHNRLYWYRQTLGQGPEFLTYFQNEAQLEKSRLLSDRFSAERPKGSFSTLEIQRTEQGDSAMYLCASSLSGGAVEQFFGPGTRLTVL.

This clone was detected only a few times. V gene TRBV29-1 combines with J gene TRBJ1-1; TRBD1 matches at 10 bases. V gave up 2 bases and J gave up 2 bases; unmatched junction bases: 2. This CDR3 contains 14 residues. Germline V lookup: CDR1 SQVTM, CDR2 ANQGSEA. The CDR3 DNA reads TGCAGCGTTGAAAGGACAGGGGGAAACACTGAAGCTTTCTTT. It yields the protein CSVERTGGNTEAFF.

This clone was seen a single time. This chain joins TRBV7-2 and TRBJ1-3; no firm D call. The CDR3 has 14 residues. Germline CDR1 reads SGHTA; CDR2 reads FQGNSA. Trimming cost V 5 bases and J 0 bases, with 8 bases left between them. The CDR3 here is CASSPYSSGNTIYF. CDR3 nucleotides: TGTGCCAGCAGCCCCTACTCCTCTGGAAACACCATATATTTT.